The 18 T cell receptor beta chains reported below all come from one sample, sequenced in a study of post-analysis software for immune sequencing data. Study results and caveats: TRBV segments more frequent in patients than in controls numbered five and included TRBV5-6, TRBV5-1 and TRBV20-1.

Unique molecular identifiers were built into the TCR beta cDNA libraries. Via MiXCR, TCRdb re-called the PCR reads, giving one row per CDR3 protein. The sample carries around 200,000 distinct CDR3 sequences, 25% to 35% recorded once. These receptors have no identified antigens. The source material was blood. The origin of the receptors is a girl under 18 with multiple sclerosis.

At least ten counts were recorded for this clonotype. This sequence joins TRBV7-9 and TRBJ2-3; D uncertain. This CDR3 contains 12 residues. V shed 1 base and J shed 8 bases, with 7 bases lying between them. Germline values: CDR1 SEHNR, CDR2 FQNEAQ (reference sequence). In nucleotides, the CDR3 is TGTGCCAGCAGCTTAGTGTCGGGTACGCAGTATTTT. It is translated as CASSLVSGTQYF.

The V and J genes are TRBV29-1 and TRBJ1-2; D is unresolved. The V end was cut by 6 bases, the J end by 3 bases, with 8 bases between. CDR1 is SQVTM, CDR2 ANQGSEA, per germline. The CDR3 totals 11 residues. CDR3 sequence (DNA): TGCAGCGTGGAACTAGACTATGGCTACACCTTC. Translated, it gives CSVELDYGYTF.

This clonotype was recorded at least ten times. J is TRBJ2-3 and V is TRBV27; D gene ambiguous. V was pared by 8 bases and J by 6 bases, with 6 bases between. The germline gives CDR1 MNHEY, CDR2 SMNVEV (reference sequence). The length of the CDR3 is 10 residues. CDR3 loop: CASLGDTQYF. The CDR3 bases are TGTGCCAGCTTGGGGGATACGCAGTATTTT.

This clonotype was found many times. The chain joins TRBV29-1 to TRBJ2-7, with D perhaps being TRBD1 or TRBD2 (5 bases each). V was cut by 7 bases and J by 0 bases, with 13 bases left in between. The CDR3 spans 13 residues. Looked up from germline, CDR1 is SQVTM and CDR2 is ANQGSEA. The CDR3 nucleotides are TGCAGCGCCCGGGACGGGCACTCCTACGAGCAGTACTTC. Protein sequence: CSARDGHSYEQYF.

The chain carries TRBV2 and TRBJ2-7; TRBD1 aligns across 7 bases. From germline, CDR1 is SNHLY and CDR2 FYNNEI. V shed 1 base, J shed 3 bases, and the junction held 6 bases outside the gene matches. This CDR3 region has 15 residues. The CDR3 DNA sequence: TGTGCCAGCAGTGAAGGGGGACAGCCGTGCTACGAGCAGTACTTC. Amino acids: CASSEGGQPCYEQYF.

The chain employs TRBV7-9 and TRBJ2-3; 9 bases line up with TRBD2. The CDR3 length is 14 residues. Germline V CDR1 and CDR2: SEHNR, FQNEAQ (reference sequence). CDR3 residues: CALWQRGGTDTQYF. In nucleotides, the CDR3 is TGTGCTTTGTGGCAGCGGGGGGGCACAGATACGCAGTATTTT.

The V and J genes are TRBV20-1 and TRBJ2-3; a possible D gene is TRBD2 (6 bases). V was clipped by 6 bases and J by 5 bases, with 21 bases between them. This CDR3 is 15 amino acids long. Germline V gene data show CDR1 as DFQATT and CDR2 as SNEGSKA (reference sequence). The CDR3 nucleotides read TGCAGTGCCCAGAGACTAGTTTTATTGGGAGATACGCAGTATTTT. Its protein product is CSAQRLVLLGDTQYF.

In this sample, this clonotype turned up many times. The chain recombines TRBV4-1 with TRBJ2-7; D might be TRBD1 (7 bases). Deletions cut 3 bases from V and 5 bases from J, with 20 bases between. The CDR3 loop spans 16 amino acids. CDR1 and CDR2 from the germline V gene are MGHRA and YSYEKL. CDR3 nucleotides: TGCGCCAGCAGCCAGGACAGGCGGGGACCTTGGGACGAGCAGTACTTC. It translates to CASSQDRRGPWDEQYF.

Regarding this clonotype: This could be a read error, since a much larger clone is one nucleotide away. V and J are TRBV6-5 and TRBJ2-7; 12 nucleotides line up with TRBD1. V shed 6 bases and J 4 bases; nucleotides not matched to a gene: 7. Germline V lookup: CDR1 MNHEY, CDR2 SVGAGI. The CDR3 runs to 15 residues. CDR3 in DNA: TGTGCCAGCAGCCCCGGGACAGGGGGCTGGTACGAGCAGTACTTC. Protein sequence: CASSPGTGGWYEQYF.

A few counts support this clonotype. V usage is TRBV4-1 and J usage is TRBJ2-1; TRBD1 might be the D (5 bases). CDR1 is MGHRA, CDR2 YSYEKL, per germline. The CDR3 is made up of 14 amino acids. Trimming pared 4 bases from V and 9 bases from J, leaving 16 bases between. The chain's CDR3 is CASSPWGVGPEQFF. Written as DNA, the CDR3 is TGCGCCAGCAGCCCATGGGGCGTGGGTCCTGAGCAGTTCTTC.

On this clonotype: A much larger clone differs from this one at a single base, so this may be a read error. The chain links TRBV5-1 to TRBJ2-1; unclear D gene. CDR1 is SGHRS and CDR2 is YFSETQ in the germline V gene. The CDR3 is made up of 15 amino acids. V was pared by 0 bases and J by 6 bases, with 13 bases between. The chain's CDR3 is CASSLEGFACNEQFF. In DNA, the CDR3 is TGCGCCAGCAGCTTGGAGGGCTTCGCCTGCAATGAGCAGTTCTTC.

On this clonotype: One end of the junction varies from germline; a read error may be responsible. The V and J genes are TRBV6-1 and TRBJ1-2, with a weak D call TRBD1 (6 bases). There are 15 residues in the CDR3. The germline CDR1 and CDR2 sequences are MNHNS and SASEGT. This CDR3 is CASTPKAGANYGHTF. Here the CDR3 DNA reads TGTGCCAGCACCCCGAAGGCAGGGGCTAACTATGGCCACACCTTC.

A few counts support this clonotype. This chain connects TRBV5-1 to TRBJ1-2; D is undetermined. The germline CDR1 and CDR2 sequences are SGHRS and YFSETQ. V lost 2 bases and J 3 bases, leaving 14 bases between the germline ends. The CDR3 is made up of 15 amino acids. The CDR3 sequence: CASSFSGWTDYGYTF. In DNA form, the CDR3 reads TGCGCCAGCAGCTTCAGCGGGTGGACGGACTATGGCTACACCTTC. Based on the CDR3 plus reference TRBV5-1 and TRBJ1-2, the full variable domain is KAGVTQTPRYLIKTRGQQVTLSCSPISGHRSVSWYQQTPGQGLQFLFEYFSETQRNKGNFPGRFSGRQFSNSRSEMNVSTLELGDSALYLCASSFSGWTDYGYTFGSGTRLTVV.

This clonotype was detected a few times. The chain combines TRBV18 with TRBJ1-1; no clear D. Looked up from germline, CDR1 is KGHSH and CDR2 is LQKENI. This CDR3 contains 13 residues. V was clipped by 8 bases and J by 0 bases, with 10 bases between them. CDR3 in DNA: TGTGCCAGCGCAGAAGCCATGAACACTGAAGCTTTCTTT. This codes for CASAEAMNTEAFF.

Details on this clonotype: Its ends do not fully match the called genes, so a read error is possible. This chain uses TRBV18 with TRBJ1-1, with 9 positions matching TRBD1. Germline V gene data show CDR1 as KGHSH and CDR2 as LQKENI. The CDR3 runs to 16 residues. The DNA for the CDR3 is TGTGCCAGCTCACCAGTAACCGGGACAGGGAACGCTGAAGCTTTCTTT. Its translation is CASSPVTGTGNAEAFF.

The V call is TRBV4-1, the J call TRBJ2-3; 10 nucleotides line up with TRBD2. Germline V gene sequence: CDR1 MGHRA, CDR2 YSYEKL. This CDR3 spans 16 amino acids. J lost 6 bases, V lost 4 bases, and 10 bases had no gene match. CDR3 residues: CASSRDRLAGADTQYF. Here the CDR3 DNA reads TGCGCCAGCAGCCGAGATCGGCTAGCGGGAGCGGATACGCAGTATTTT.

This clonotype was observed a single time. CDR3 loop: CASSYSTGTAEFF. The CDR3 nucleotides read TGTGCCAGCAGTTACAGTACCGGGACAGCGGAGTTCTTC. V usage is TRBV6-5 and J usage is TRBJ2-1; 7 bases agree with TRBD1. This CDR3 contains 13 residues. J was trimmed by 14 bases and V by 2 bases; bases with no gene match: 9. CDR1 MNHEY and CDR2 SVGAGI come from the germline V gene.

This clonotype was counted at least ten times. This chain uses TRBV4-1 with TRBJ2-5, with 12 bases fitting TRBD2. Trimming cost V 0 bases and J 7 bases; bases outside gene matches: 12. The CDR3 runs to 18 residues. The germline CDR1 and CDR2 sequences are MGHRA and YSYEKL. The CDR3 DNA reads TGCGCCAGCAGCCAAGATCCCCTCACTAGCGGGAGGAGGGTGACCCAGTACTTC. As protein: CASSQDPLTSGRRVTQYF.